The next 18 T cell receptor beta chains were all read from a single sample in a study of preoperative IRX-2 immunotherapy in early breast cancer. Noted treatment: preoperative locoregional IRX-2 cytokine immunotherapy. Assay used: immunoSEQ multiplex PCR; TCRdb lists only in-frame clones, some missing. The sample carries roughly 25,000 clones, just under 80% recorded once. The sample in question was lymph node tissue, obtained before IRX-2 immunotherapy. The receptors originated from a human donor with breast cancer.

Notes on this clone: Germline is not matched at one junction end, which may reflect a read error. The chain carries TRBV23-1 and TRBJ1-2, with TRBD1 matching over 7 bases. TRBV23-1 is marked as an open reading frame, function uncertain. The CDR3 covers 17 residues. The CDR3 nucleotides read TGCGCCAGCAGCCAATACTCAGGGGGGCGCGGCGGCTATGGCTACACCTTC. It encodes CASSQYSGGRGGYGYTF.

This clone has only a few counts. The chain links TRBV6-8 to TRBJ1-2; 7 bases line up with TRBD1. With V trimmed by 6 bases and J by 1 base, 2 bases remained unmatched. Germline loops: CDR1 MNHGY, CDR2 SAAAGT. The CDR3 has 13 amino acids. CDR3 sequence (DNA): TGTGCCAGCAGGGACAGGTATAACTATGGCTACACCTTC. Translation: CASRDRYNYGYTF.

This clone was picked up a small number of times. In nucleotides, the CDR3 is TGCGCCAGCAGCCAAGATTTTACGGGAAACACCATATATTTT. Residues: CASSQDFTGNTIYF. J is TRBJ1-3 and V is TRBV23-1; D call uncertain. TRBV23-1 is flagged as an ORF with uncertain function. Deletions cut 6 bases from V and 4 bases from J, with 13 bases between. The CDR3 loop spans 14 amino acids.

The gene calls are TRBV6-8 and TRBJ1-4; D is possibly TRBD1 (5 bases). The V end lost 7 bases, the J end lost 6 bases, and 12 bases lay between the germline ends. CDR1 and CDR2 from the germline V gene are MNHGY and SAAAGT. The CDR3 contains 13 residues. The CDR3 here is CASNRGEDEKLFF. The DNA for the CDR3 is TGTGCCAGCAACCGGGGGGAGGATGAAAAACTGTTTTTT.

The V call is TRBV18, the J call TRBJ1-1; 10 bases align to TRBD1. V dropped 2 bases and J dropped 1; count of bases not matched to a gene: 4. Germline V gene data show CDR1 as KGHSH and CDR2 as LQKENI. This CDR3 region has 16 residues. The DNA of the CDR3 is TGTGCCAGCTCACCAAGACAGGGGGCCGGGAACACTGAAGCTTTCTTT. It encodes CASSPRQGAGNTEAFF. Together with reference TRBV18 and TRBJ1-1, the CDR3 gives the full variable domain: NAGVMQNPRHLVRRRGQEARLRCSPMKGHSHVYWYRQLPEEGLKFMVYLQKENIIDESGMPKERFSAEFPKEGPSILRIQQVVRGDSAAYFCASSPRQGAGNTEAFFGQGTRLTVV.

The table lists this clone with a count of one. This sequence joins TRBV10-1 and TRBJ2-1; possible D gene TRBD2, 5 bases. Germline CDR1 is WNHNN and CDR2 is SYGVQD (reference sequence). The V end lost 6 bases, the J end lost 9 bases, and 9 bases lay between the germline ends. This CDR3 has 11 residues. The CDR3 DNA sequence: TGCGCCAGCAGCGAGGGTCCTGAGCAGTTCTTC. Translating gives CASSEGPEQFF.

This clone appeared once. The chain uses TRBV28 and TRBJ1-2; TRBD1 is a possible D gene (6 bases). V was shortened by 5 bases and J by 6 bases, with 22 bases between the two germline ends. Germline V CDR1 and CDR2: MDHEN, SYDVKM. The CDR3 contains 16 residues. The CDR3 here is CASSLGGDTSVNGYTF. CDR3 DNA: TGTGCCAGCAGTCTAGGGGGAGACACGTCCGTTAATGGCTACACCTTC.

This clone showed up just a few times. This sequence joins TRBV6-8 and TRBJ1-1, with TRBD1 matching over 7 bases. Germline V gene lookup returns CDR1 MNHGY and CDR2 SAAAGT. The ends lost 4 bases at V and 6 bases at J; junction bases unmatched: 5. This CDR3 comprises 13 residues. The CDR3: CASSLQGRAEAFF. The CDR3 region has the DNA TGTGCCAGCAGTTTACAGGGGAGAGCTGAAGCTTTCTTT.

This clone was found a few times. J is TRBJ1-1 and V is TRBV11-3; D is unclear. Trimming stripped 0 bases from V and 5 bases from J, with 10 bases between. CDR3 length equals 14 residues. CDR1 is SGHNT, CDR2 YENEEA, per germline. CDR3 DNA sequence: TGTGCCAGCAGCTTAGATCTAACGGGGACTGAAGCTTTCTTT. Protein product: CASSLDLTGTEAFF.

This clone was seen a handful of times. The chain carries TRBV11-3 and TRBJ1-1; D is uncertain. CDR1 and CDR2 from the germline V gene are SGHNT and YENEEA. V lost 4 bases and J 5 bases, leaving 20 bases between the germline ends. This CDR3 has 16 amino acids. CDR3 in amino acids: CASSSTGSPIPTEAFF. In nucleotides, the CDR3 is TGTGCCAGCAGCTCCACCGGTTCCCCGATCCCTACTGAAGCTTTCTTT.

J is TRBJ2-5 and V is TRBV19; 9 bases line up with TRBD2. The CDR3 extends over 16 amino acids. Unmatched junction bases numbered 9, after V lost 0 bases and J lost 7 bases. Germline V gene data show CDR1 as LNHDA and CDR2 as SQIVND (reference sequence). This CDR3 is CASSIDRTSVSGTQYF. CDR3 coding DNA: TGTGCCAGTAGTATAGATAGGACTAGCGTTTCAGGGACCCAGTACTTC.

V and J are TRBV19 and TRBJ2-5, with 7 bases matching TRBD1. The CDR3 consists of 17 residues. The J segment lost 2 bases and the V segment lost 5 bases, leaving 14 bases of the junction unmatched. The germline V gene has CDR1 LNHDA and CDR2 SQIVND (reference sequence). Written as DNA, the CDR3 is TGTGCCAGTAGTCCCCAACCCCGGACAGGACCACAAGAGACCCAGTACTTC. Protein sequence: CASSPQPRTGPQETQYF.

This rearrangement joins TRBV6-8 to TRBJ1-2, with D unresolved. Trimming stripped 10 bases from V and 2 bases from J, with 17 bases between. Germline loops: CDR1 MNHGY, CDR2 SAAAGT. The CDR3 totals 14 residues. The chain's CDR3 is CAISPTGFNYGYTF. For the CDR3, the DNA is TGTGCCATCAGCCCGACGGGGTTCAACTATGGCTACACCTTC.

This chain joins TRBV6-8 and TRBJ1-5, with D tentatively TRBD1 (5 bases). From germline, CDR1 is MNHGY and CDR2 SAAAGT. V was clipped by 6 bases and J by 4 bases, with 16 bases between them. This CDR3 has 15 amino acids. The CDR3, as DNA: TGTGCCAGCAGAGGGACGCGGGGAGGTAATCAGCCCCAGCATTTT. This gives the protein CASRGTRGGNQPQHF.

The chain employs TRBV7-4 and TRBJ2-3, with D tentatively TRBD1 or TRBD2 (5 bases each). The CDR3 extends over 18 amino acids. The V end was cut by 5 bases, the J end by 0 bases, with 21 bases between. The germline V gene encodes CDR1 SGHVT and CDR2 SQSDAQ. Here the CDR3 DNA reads TGTGCCAGCAGCCCCCCCGGGATGGGGGATCTTAGCACAGATACGCAGTATTTT. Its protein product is CASSPPGMGDLSTDTQYF.

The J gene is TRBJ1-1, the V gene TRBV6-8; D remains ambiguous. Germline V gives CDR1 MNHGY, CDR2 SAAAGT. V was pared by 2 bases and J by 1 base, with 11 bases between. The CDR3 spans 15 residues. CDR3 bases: TGTGCCAGCAGTTACCAGGCGTTCCGGAACACTGAAGCTTTCTTT. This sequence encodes CASSYQAFRNTEAFF.

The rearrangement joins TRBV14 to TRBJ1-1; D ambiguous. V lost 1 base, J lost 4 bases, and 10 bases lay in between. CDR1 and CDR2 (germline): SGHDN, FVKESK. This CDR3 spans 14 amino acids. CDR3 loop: CASSQVYRPTEAFF. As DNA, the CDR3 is TGTGCCAGCAGCCAAGTATATCGGCCCACTGAAGCTTTCTTT.

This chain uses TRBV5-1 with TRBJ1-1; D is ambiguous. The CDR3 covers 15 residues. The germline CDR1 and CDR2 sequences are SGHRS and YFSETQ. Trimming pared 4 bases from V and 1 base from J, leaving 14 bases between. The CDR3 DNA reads TGCGCCAGCAGCCCTATTGGACGGGCGAACACTGAAGCTTTCTTT. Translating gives CASSPIGRANTEAFF.